This T cell receptor (beta chain) is drawn from a study of T cells after posttransplantation cyclophosphamide (dated by TCRdb to between 2015 and 2016). Broadly, across the study: Using TRB sequencing, the study followed how the T cell repertoire rebuilt after myeloablative bone marrow transplantation with posttransplantation cyclophosphamide given as GVHD prophylaxis. Public TRB sequences were compared against a database of over 3,000 sequences linked to responses to pathogens, tumor antigens, self-antigens and alloantigens. In 3 patients, TRB sequencing was also performed on up to 3 more blood samples taken 2 to 5.2 years after transplant, and in a handful of patients, pretransplant blood was also TRB-sequenced. TRB sequencing was performed on blood from all 35 or so PTCy patients with 1-year posttransplant specimens. Samples from under 40 PTCy-treated patients, along with samples from 15 to 20 of their related bone marrow donors, underwent antigen receptor sequencing. Because TRA and TRB clonality correlated tightly in several samples, later TCR analyses were limited to TRB. Study-wide conclusions, independent of this receptor: The TRB repertoires of T cells infiltrating skin or the GI tract showed only limited overlap with the TRB repertoires found in blood. Across the roughly 48 patients, TRB clonality was highly associated with recipient CMV seropositivity and CMV reactivation, and diversity with PTCy was similar to that in the CNI/methotrexate controls. At 1-2 months, donor-recipient similarity was low but rose over the first year, and the later blood repertoires were often dominated by donor CD8+ memory clones.

Peripheral blood samples were provided by related bone marrow donors on the day of marrow donation. Peripheral blood and bone marrow mononuclear cells were isolated by Ficoll-Hypaque density centrifugation and were cryopreserved. This clone has more than one count but fewer than ten. Its antigen remains undetermined. The input lacks base qualities; no much larger clone sits a single base away. TRB sequencing was run on genomic DNA with either the immunoSEQ assay at survey resolution or the hsTCRB kit. Regarding the original processing steps: The immunoSEQ software was used for initial read processing, and the LymphoSeq R package was used for repertoire analyses. Clonality was computed as 1 minus normalized Shannon entropy, and a Gini coefficient was also calculated for each TRB dataset. Phenotypes of unsorted samples were inferred by mapping TRB sequences from sorted subsets of the recipient or donor onto the same recipient's unsorted samples. TCRdb obtained this table from immuneACCESS and retained in-frame rearrangements with V and J assigned. These tables miss some clones; where compared with another copy, unresolved V genes account for less than half of the shortfall, and the remainder is unexplained. The V and J calls and clone size come from that table; D and trimming were worked out from the DNA. This sample contains more than 35,000 clones, none of which is a singleton. About 2.5% of the sample is held by the ten biggest clonotypes.

The receptor was isolated from a man aged 45-60 years in good health, CMV-negative, and a related stem cell transplant donor. The sequenced sample consisted of PBMCs.

The DNA reads as follows: TGTGCCAGCAGTCCGGTGGACAGGGTGAAACCCCTCCACTTT. It translates to CASSPVDRVKPLHF. The chain is made from TRBV6-6 and TRBJ1-6; the central 8 bases match TRBD1. After removal of 5 bases from V and 12 bases from J, the junction retains 9 bases not matched to a gene. The CDR3 covers 14 residues, taking in both the cysteine and the phenylalanine. The only DNA kept is the CDR3, 42 bases in frame from the first base. In the germline V gene (reference sequence), CDR1 corresponds to MNHNY and CDR2 to SVGAGI.